This T cell receptor (beta chain) was sequenced during a study of blood T cell repertoires in COVID-19 (dated by TCRdb to the early 2020s). Looking at the study overall: Samples from collaborators originated in the United States, Italy and Spain and spanned both the acute and convalescent phases of COVID-19. Where available, HLA class I and class II types were taken from metadata supplied by the sample provider and were not determined by assay-based typing. The prospective study material was composed of cDNA or gDNA derived from T cells, B-cell-depleted T cells, or PBMCs. Sample metadata almost always included a de-identified subject ID, COVID-19 status, age in years and sex. Deeply sampled blood TCRbeta repertoires from subjects exposed to, actively infected with, or recovered from COVID-19 were included in the dataset. The repertoires were released in a freely available public database intended as a resource for research on the immune response to SARS-CoV-2. Samples were obtained from the ongoing ImmuneRACE study (first 160 participants) and from roughly 1,300 subjects provided by 6 global collaborators. The full study reports these points: The quantity of clinical and demographic metadata differed by source and by participant and was supplied without curation.

TCRbeta CDR3 regions were amplified from genomic DNA by means of the immunoSEQ Assay, a bias-controlled multiplex PCR. As for the authors' bioinformatics: The number of nucleated cells in each sample was estimated by amplification of reference gene primers within the assay. To quantify the absolute abundance of each unique TCRbeta CDR3 rearrangement, sequence reads were collapsed and filtered. For each sample, productive Simpson clonality was calculated by taking the square root of Simpson's diversity index across productive rearrangements. The table was pulled from immuneACCESS by TCRdb, which kept in-frame rearrangements only. Such tables lose some clones; where checked, under half of the loss comes from unresolved V genes, and the rest has no known cause. The DNA was the basis for D and trimming; V, J and clone size are from that table. The sample profile shows some 400,000 clones; approximately 86% of them were found once. The leading ten clones occupy roughly 3.1% of the sample.

From cysteine to phenylalanine, the CDR3 is 13 amino acids long. Only CDR3 DNA remains: 39 bases, in frame from the first base. The germline V gene gives CDR1 as SGHAT and CDR2 as FQNNGV. V loses 1 base of germline sequence and J loses 6 bases, and the interval between the two ends is 9 bases. For this clone: The antigen this receptor binds is unknown. There are no base qualities to consult, and no much larger clone falls within one base.

Each collaborating institution followed its own protocols to collect whole blood in K2EDTA tubes. For TCRbeta analysis, collaborators shipped samples as frozen whole blood, isolated PBMCs, or DNA extracted from either of those sample types. Sequenced material: peripheral blood. The origin of this receptor is a human donor in a cohort sampled during active COVID-19. The V and J segments used are TRBV11-2 and TRBJ1-2; possibly the D gene is TRBD1, per 5 matching bases. The CDR3 reads CASSLVGGDGYTF. The DNA sequence is given as TGTGCCAGCAGCTTAGTGGGGGGGGATGGCTACACCTTC.